This T cell receptor beta chain was captured by sequencing in a study of blood T cell repertoires in COVID-19. Study-level information: PBMCs, B-cell-depleted T cells, or T cells were the source of the cDNA or gDNA that made up the material.

Original analysis: Estimation of nucleated cell counts relied on the amplification of reference gene primers. Assay used: immunoSEQ multiplex PCR; TCRdb lists only in-frame clones, some missing. V and J calls and clone size come straight from that table; D and trimming were deduced from the DNA. The sample consists of nearly 250,000 clones, roughly 85% of them appearing once. The ends were cut back, 3 bases at V and 4 bases at J, with 13 bases in the middle. Germline assignment: CDR1 SGHNT and CDR2 YYREEE (reference sequence). This CDR3 comprises 14 residues. This clone has more than one count but fewer than ten. The age range of participants was 18 to 89 years, with residence in about two dozen US areas. Self-reported history from a screening survey and questionnaire set each donor's cohort.

The TCR sequence derives from a woman aged 50 to 65 with acute COVID-19. The sample was PBMCs or T cells enriched from blood (not recorded which). This sequence joins TRBV5-4 and TRBJ1-1, with D perhaps TRBD1 (6 bases). The CDR3 region is CASSYRDGSTEAFF. DNA of the CDR3: TGTGCCAGCAGCTACAGGGATGGGAGCACTGAAGCTTTCTTT.